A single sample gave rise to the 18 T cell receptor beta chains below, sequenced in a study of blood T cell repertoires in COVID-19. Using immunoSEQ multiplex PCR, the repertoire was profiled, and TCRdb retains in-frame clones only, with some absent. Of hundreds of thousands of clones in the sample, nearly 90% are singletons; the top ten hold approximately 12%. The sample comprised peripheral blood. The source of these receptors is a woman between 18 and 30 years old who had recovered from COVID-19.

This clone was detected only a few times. CDR3 loop: CASSGGLAGEYNEQFF. CDR3 DNA sequence: TGCGCCAGCAGCGGCGGACTAGCGGGAGAGTACAATGAGCAGTTCTTC. The genes are TRBV4-3 and TRBJ2-1; 13 bases line up with TRBD2. Trimming removed 5 bases from V and 4 bases from J; junction bases left unmatched: 5. CDR3 length: 16 residues. Per germline, CDR1 LGHNA and CDR2 YSLEER.

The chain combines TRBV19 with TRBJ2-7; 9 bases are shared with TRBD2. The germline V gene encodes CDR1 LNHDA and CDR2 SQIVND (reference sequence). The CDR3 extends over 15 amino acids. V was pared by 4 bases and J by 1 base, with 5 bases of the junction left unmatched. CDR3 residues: CASSKTSGASYEQYF. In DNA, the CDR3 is TGTGCCAGTAGTAAGACTAGCGGAGCGTCCTACGAGCAGTACTTC.

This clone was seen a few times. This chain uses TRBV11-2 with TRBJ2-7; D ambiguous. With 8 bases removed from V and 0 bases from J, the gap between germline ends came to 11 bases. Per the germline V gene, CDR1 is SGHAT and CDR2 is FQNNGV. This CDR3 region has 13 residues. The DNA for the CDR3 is TGTGCCAGCTCCCCGGTCGTCTCCTACGAGCAGTACTTC. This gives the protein CASSPVVSYEQYF.

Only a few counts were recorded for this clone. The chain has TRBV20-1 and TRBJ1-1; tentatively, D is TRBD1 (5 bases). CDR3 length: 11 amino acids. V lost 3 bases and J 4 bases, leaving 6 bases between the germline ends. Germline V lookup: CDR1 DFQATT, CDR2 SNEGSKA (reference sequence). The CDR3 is CSARGGTEAFF. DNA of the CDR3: TGCAGTGCTAGGGGGGGCACTGAAGCTTTCTTT.

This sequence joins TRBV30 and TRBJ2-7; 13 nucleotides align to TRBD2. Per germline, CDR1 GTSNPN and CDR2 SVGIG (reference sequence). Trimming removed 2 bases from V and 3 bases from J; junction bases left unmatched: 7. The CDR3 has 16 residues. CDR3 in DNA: TGTGCCTGGAGTTCCTGGGGACTAGCGGGAAACTACGAGCAGTACTTC. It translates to CAWSSWGLAGNYEQYF.

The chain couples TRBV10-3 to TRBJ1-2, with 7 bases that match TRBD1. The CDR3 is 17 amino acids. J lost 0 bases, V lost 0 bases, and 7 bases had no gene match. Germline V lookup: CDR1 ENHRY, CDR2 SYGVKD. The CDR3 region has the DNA TGTGCCATCAGTGAGTCGATCCGTACAGGGGCTAACTATGGCTACACCTTC. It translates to CAISESIRTGANYGYTF.

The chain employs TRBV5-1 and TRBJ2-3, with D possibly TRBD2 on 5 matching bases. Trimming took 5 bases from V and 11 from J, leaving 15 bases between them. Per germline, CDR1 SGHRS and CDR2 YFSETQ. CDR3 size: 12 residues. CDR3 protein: CASRLDAGLQYF. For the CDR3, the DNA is TGCGCCAGCAGACTAGACGCAGGTCTGCAGTATTTT.

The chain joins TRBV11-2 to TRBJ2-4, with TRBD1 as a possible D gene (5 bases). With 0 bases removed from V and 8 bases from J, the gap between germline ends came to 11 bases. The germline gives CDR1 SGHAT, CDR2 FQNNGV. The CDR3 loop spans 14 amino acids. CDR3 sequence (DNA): TGTGCCAGCAGCTTAGATCAAGGGGCTCACATTCAGTACTTC. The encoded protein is CASSLDQGAHIQYF.

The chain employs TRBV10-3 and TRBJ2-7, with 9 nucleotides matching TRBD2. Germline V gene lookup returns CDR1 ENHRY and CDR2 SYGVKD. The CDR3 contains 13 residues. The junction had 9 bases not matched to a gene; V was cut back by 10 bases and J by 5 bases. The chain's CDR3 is CANKAGGLHEQYF. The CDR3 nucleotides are TGTGCCAACAAGGCGGGGGGGTTACACGAGCAGTACTTC.

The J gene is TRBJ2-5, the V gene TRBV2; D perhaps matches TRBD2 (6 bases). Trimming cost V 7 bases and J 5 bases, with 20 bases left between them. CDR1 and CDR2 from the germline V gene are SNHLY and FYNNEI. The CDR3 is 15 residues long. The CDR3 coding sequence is TGTGCCAGCACTTCTCTGGTGGGGGGAAGGGAGACCCAGTACTTC. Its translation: CASTSLVGGRETQYF.

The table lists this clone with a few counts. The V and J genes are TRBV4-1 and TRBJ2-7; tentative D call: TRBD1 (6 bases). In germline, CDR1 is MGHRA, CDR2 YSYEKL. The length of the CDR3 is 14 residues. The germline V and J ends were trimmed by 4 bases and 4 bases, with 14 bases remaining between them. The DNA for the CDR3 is TGCGCCAGCAGCCTACAGGGTTTGGGGTACGAGCAGTACTTC. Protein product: CASSLQGLGYEQYF.

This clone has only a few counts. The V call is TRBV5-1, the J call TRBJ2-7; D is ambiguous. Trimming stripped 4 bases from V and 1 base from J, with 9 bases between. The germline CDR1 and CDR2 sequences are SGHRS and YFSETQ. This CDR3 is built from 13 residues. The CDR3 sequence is CASSPQPSYEQYF. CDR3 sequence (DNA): TGCGCCAGCAGCCCACAGCCATCCTACGAGCAGTACTTC.

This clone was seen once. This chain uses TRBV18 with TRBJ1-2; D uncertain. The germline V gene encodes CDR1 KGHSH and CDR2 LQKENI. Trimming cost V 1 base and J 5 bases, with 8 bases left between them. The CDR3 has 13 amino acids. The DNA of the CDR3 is TGTGCCAGCTCACCACAAGAGGTATATGGCTACACCTTC. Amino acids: CASSPQEVYGYTF. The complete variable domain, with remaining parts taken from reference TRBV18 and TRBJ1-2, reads NAGVMQNPRHLVRRRGQEARLRCSPMKGHSHVYWYRQLPEEGLKFMVYLQKENIIDESGMPKERFSAEFPKEGPSILRIQQVVRGDSAAYFCASSPQEVYGYTFGSGTRLTVV.

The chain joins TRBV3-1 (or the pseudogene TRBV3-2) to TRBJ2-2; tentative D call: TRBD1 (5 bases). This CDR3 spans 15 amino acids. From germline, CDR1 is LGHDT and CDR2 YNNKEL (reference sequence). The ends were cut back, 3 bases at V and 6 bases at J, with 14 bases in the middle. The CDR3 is CASSHSLPGPGELFF. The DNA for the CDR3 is TGTGCCAGCAGCCATAGCCTGCCAGGGCCCGGGGAGCTGTTTTTT.

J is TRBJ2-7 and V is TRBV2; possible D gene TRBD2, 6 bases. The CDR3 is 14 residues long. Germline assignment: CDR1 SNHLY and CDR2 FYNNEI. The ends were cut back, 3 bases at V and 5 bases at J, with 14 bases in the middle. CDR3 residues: CASSEDGGLNEQYF. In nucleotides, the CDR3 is TGTGCCAGCAGTGAGGATGGAGGGCTAAACGAGCAGTACTTC.

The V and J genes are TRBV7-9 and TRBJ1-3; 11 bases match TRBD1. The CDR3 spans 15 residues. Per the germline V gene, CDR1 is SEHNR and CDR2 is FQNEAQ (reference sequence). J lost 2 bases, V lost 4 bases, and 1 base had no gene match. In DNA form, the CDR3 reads TGTGCCAGCAGCTCGGACAGGGGGCCTGGAAACACCATATATTTT. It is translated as CASSSDRGPGNTIYF.

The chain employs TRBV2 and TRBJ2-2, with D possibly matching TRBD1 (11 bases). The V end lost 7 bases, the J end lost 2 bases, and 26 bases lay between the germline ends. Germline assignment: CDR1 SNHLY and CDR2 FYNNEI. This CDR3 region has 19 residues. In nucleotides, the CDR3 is TGTGCCAGCACCGGACAGGGGGCGAGCGGGAGGGAAAACACCGGGGAGCTGTTTTTT. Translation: CASTGQGASGRENTGELFF.

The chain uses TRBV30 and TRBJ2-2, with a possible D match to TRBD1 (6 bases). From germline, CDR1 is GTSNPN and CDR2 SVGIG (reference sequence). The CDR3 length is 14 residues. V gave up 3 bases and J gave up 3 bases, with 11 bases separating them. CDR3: CAWRPGQHTGELFF. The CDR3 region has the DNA TGTGCCTGGAGACCCGGACAGCACACCGGGGAGCTGTTTTTT. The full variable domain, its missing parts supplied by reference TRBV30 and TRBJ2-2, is SQTIHQWPATLVQPVGSPLSLECTVEGTSNPNLYWYRQAAGRGLQLLFYSVGIGQISSEVPQNLSASRPQDRQFILSSKKLLLSDSGFYLCAWRPGQHTGELFFGEGSRLTVL.